This is a list of T cell receptor beta chains from one sample in a study of CD8 T cells in Susac syndrome. TCRdb used MiXCR to reprocess the immunoSEQ multiplex PCR reads, holding one entry per CDR3 protein. This sample carries about 280,000 distinct CDR3 sequences, more than 75% of them seen once, and the ten largest clones take 0.095% to 0.14%. Material for sequencing was CD8+ T cells from PBMCs. Receptor source: a human donor with multiple sclerosis. Both conserved end residues are part of each CDR3. A D gene is named only where the DNA matches it firmly. Rows may omit the clone size; those that give it use once, few, many or a size class.

J gene,V gene,D gene,clone size,CDR3 protein,CDR3 DNA
TRBJ2-1,TRBV9,TRBD2,once,CASSVGASGGAQFF,TGTGCCAGCAGCGTAGGCGCTAGCGGGGGGGCGCAGTTCTTC
TRBJ2-1,TRBV7-9,TRBD2,-,CASSPSGNYNEQFF,TGTGCCAGCAGCCCTAGCGGGAACTACAATGAGCAGTTCTTC
TRBJ1-2,TRBV9,-,-,CASSAKPKGDGYTF,TGTGCCAGCAGCGCCAAGCCGAAGGGAGATGGCTACACCTTC
TRBJ2-2,TRBV24-1,TRBD1,-,CATSDLSGGHGELFF,TGTGCCACCAGTGATCTCTCAGGGGGCCACGGGGAGCTGTTTTTT
TRBJ2-3,TRBV28,-,few,CASSFGATDTQYF,TGTGCCAGCAGTTTCGGGGCCACAGATACGCAGTATTTT
TRBJ2-3,TRBV5-6,TRBD1,-,CASSLSQGSTDTQYF,TGTGCCAGCAGCTTATCACAGGGGAGCACAGATACGCAGTATTTT
TRBJ2-1,TRBV4-2,-,-,CASSPNHQEQFF,TGTGCCAGCAGCCCCAATCATCAGGAGCAGTTCTTC
TRBJ2-1,TRBV27,TRBD1,-,CASRGTGFPNEQFF,TGTGCCAGCAGAGGGACAGGGTTTCCCAATGAGCAGTTCTTC
TRBJ1-2,TRBV6-1,-,-,CASSSDRWGMDYGYTF,TGTGCCAGCTCTTCGGACAGATGGGGGATGGACTATGGCTACACCTTC
TRBJ2-2,TRBV29-1,-,-,CSVEDLGSNTGELFF,TGCAGCGTTGAAGATCTTGGCTCCAACACCGGGGAGCTGTTTTTT
TRBJ2-1,TRBV2,TRBD1,-,CASSPDRRPYYNEQFF,TGTGCCAGCAGCCCGGACAGGCGGCCCTATTACAATGAGCAGTTCTTC
TRBJ2-1,TRBV27,-,-,CASSVAYHNEQFF,TGTGCCAGCAGTGTAGCGTATCACAATGAGCAGTTCTTC